This section outlines one T cell receptor (beta chain) sequence together with its context. The antigen remains unidentified. These data belong to a study of human T cells and chemical hapten exposure. Study-level background: Small volume differences among pooled libraries mainly caused per-sample TCR yield variation. Regarding the study as a whole: Sensitizing with DPC caused no change in TCRs above 1 in 1000 frequency.

The template was total RNA from unfractionated whole blood. Germline CDR1 MNHEY, CDR2 SVGEGT. The CDR3 runs 16 residues. The V and J ends lost 5 bases and 4 bases respectively, with 20 bases between them. Individual cDNA molecules in this library carried unique molecular identifiers. TCRdb recomputed calls from the reads with MiXCR, one row per CDR3 protein. This sample yields fewer than 150,000 distinct CDR3 sequences, of which less than 10% are seen a single time; roughly 1.3% belongs to the top ten. This clonotype was obtained from a human donor in good health. Some clones in this sample may be carry-over from other donors' samples. Sequences were obtained from whole blood. This chain joins TRBV6-2 or TRBV6-3 and TRBJ2-5; a weak D match, TRBD2 (6 bases). As DNA, the CDR3 is TGTGCCAGCAGTCACCGACAGCGGGCTTCGGGAGAGACCCAGTACTTC. Protein product: CASSHRQRASGETQYF.